This T cell receptor (beta chain) was identified during a study of beta chain features in type 1 diabetes. One heparinised draw, averaging around 120 mL, was taken per donor. The germline CDR1 and CDR2 sequences are SGHVS and FNYEAQ. The V end lost 10 bases, the J end lost 3 bases, and 15 bases lay between the germline ends. CDR3 length: 14 amino acids. The study reverse transcribed the entire isolated RNA, so it sequenced expressed TCRB transcripts. Using immunoSEQ multiplex PCR, the repertoire was profiled, and TCRdb retains in-frame clones only, with some absent. The data show fewer than 400,000 clones, 6.5% to 10% seen once. This clone was found a few times.

The chain couples TRBV7-6 to TRBJ2-2, with D uncertain. This TCR derives from a woman aged 18-30 years in good health. The sequenced sample was central memory CD4+ T cells from blood. The chain's CDR3 is CATSSWADTGELFF. In DNA form, the CDR3 reads TGTGCCACCTCTTCTTGGGCTGACACCGGGGAGCTGTTTTTT.